Listed below are T cell receptor beta chains from one sample, sequenced in a study of fetal regulatory T cell absence and autoimmunity. Only in-frame clones appear in the TCRdb table, and some are missing; sequencing was by immunoSEQ multiplex PCR. This repertoire shows 46,000 or so clones, roughly 80% found once; its top ten account for approximately 0.45%. Sequencing input: cord blood. The source of these receptors is a newborn boy with IPEX syndrome. The CDR3 runs from the conserved cysteine through the conserved F or W.

v_gene,j_gene,CDR3aa
TRBV21-1,TRBJ2-7,CASSKGTSLVEQYF
TRBV10-3,TRBJ2-4,CAISEVAKNIQYF
TRBV29-1,TRBJ2-5,CSVDRGGETQYF
TRBV2,TRBJ1-6,CASRPGQGSPLHF
TRBV19,TRBJ2-7,CASAAGGLYEQYF
TRBV15,TRBJ1-6,CATSSTWDPRSPLHF
TRBV7-9,TRBJ1-3,CASSWGWTEDSGNTIYF
TRBV10-3,TRBJ2-3,CAISASSSTDTQYF
TRBV20-1,TRBJ1-3,CSAPRGNTIYF
TRBV18,TRBJ1-1,CASSPTGKNTEAFF
TRBV19,TRBJ2-7,CASSIRTSGGEQYF
TRBV7-9,TRBJ1-4,CASSLWKAADEKLFF
TRBV11-3,TRBJ1-1,CASSLDLGAATDEAFF
TRBV5-1,TRBJ2-5,CASSATSGGYGQETQYF
TRBV5-4,TRBJ2-2,CASSWTSGNTGELFF
TRBV10-3,TRBJ1-1,CAISESEGFEAFF
TRBV4-1,TRBJ1-2,CASSQVGTGVGYTF
TRBV19,TRBJ2-5,CASSLAGAKETQYF
TRBV5-1,TRBJ1-1,CASSLGDTEAFF
TRBV7-9,TRBJ2-5,CASGRQSGTSISETQYF
TRBV6-1,TRBJ2-7,CASSETTYSYEQYF
TRBV5-1,TRBJ1-2,CARGTVLYYGYTF
TRBV6-1,TRBJ2-7,CASSGRVSSYEQYF
TRBV7-9,TRBJ2-5,CASSLGGSRETQYF